The 13 T cell receptor beta chains given below trace back to one sample, sequenced in a study of shared clonotypes between healthy human individuals. Clones were sequenced by immunoSEQ multiplex PCR, and TCRdb holds only the in-frame ones, with some missing. The sample has some 2 million clones, 85% to 95% seen once. Sequenced sample: naive CD4+ T cells sorted from blood. Subset: CD45RA+ positively selected. All receptors come from a man younger than 35 in good health.

The rearrangement links TRBV28 to TRBJ1-4; 8 bases align to TRBD1. This CDR3 comprises 15 residues. CDR1 and CDR2 from the germline V gene are MDHEN and SYDVKM. Unmatched junction bases numbered 7, after V lost 3 bases and J lost 7 bases. CDR3 sequence (DNA): TGTGCCAGCAGTTTCTCCACAGGGGGGGGTGAAAAACTGTTTTTT. It translates to CASSFSTGGGEKLFF.

J is TRBJ2-1 and V is TRBV25-1; D is perhaps TRBD2 (5 bases). The CDR3 spans 16 residues. Trimming left V 1 base short and J 9 bases short, with 19 bases between. From germline, CDR1 is MGHDK and CDR2 SYGVNS. This chain's CDR3 is CASSEFGKGKGGEQFF. The CDR3 DNA reads as TGTGCCAGCAGTGAATTTGGGAAGGGCAAAGGAGGTGAGCAGTTCTTC.

This clone was found once. This rearrangement joins TRBV5-1 to TRBJ2-1; no firm D call. Germline CDR1 reads SGHRS; CDR2 reads YFSETQ. CDR3 length: 15 amino acids. V gave up 0 bases and J gave up 1 base, with 8 bases separating them. The CDR3 DNA is TGCGCCAGCAGCTTGGTCCCAGGATCCTACAATGAGCAGTTCTTC. Protein product: CASSLVPGSYNEQFF.

Note on this clone: Other DNA variants within this sample encode the same CDR3. The genes are TRBV28 and TRBJ2-7, with D possibly being TRBD1 (6 bases). CDR3 size: 15 residues. From germline, CDR1 is MDHEN and CDR2 SYDVKM. Trimming took 6 bases from V and 1 from J, leaving 16 bases between them. The CDR3 reads CASSRTGTGSYEQYF. As DNA, the CDR3 is TGTGCCAGCAGCCGTACAGGGACGGGGTCCTACGAGCAGTACTTC.

The rearrangement links TRBV19 to TRBJ1-6, with D tentatively TRBD1 (6 bases). The V end was cut by 5 bases, the J end by 7 bases, with 12 bases between. CDR1 LNHDA and CDR2 SQIVND come from the germline V gene (reference sequence). The CDR3 sequence is 14 residues long. The CDR3, as DNA: TGTGCCAGTAGTGACGCCGGGGGCAATTCACCCCTCCACTTT. Translated: CASSDAGGNSPLHF.

The rearrangement joins TRBV5-6 to TRBJ2-2, with D perhaps TRBD2 (5 bases). The V gene's germline CDR1 is SGHDT and CDR2 YYEEEE. V lost 2 bases and J lost 4, with 9 bases in between. CDR3 size: 14 residues. CDR3 bases: TGTGCCAGCAGCTTAGGAAGCGGCACCGGGGAGCTGTTTTTT. This encodes CASSLGSGTGELFF. The variable domain in full, completed from reference TRBV5-6 and TRBJ2-2, reads DAGVTQSPTHLIKTRGQQVTLRCSPKSGHDTVSWYQQALGQGPQFIFQYYEEEERQRGNFPDRFSGHQFPNYSSELNVNALLLGDSALYLCASSLGSGTGELFFGEGSRLTVL.

V is TRBV6-8 and J is TRBJ2-5; TRBD2 matches 13 bases. The V segment lost 5 bases and the J segment 2 bases; nucleotides outside the gene matches: 5. Germline-derived CDR1 and CDR2 are MNHGY and SAAAGT. CDR3 size: 16 residues. The CDR3 region is CASSPRLAGGQETQYF. The CDR3 nucleotides read TGTGCCAGCAGTCCCCGACTAGCGGGGGGTCAAGAGACCCAGTACTTC.

The rearrangement uses TRBV7-9 and TRBJ2-1; D is unresolved. V was cut by 0 bases and J by 4 bases, with 13 bases left in between. Germline V lookup: CDR1 SEHNR, CDR2 FQNEAQ (reference sequence). This CDR3 contains 16 residues. CDR3 amino acids: CASSLASLNMYNEQFF. The CDR3 nucleotides are TGTGCCAGCAGCTTAGCTTCCCTAAACATGTACAATGAGCAGTTCTTC.

The chain recombines TRBV7-2 with TRBJ1-2; the D is unclear. The CDR3 is made up of 14 amino acids. V lost 0 bases and J lost 6, with 11 bases in between. Per germline, CDR1 SGHTA and CDR2 FQGNSA. As DNA, the CDR3 is TGTGCCAGCAGCTTAGCATCCGGATGGGATGGCTACACCTTC. Protein product: CASSLASGWDGYTF.

The V call is TRBV13, the J call TRBJ2-3, with D possibly matching TRBD2 (5 bases). V lost 4 bases to trimming and J lost 6 bases, with 5 bases between them. This CDR3 comprises 11 residues. Germline assignment: CDR1 PRHDT and CDR2 FYEKMQ (reference sequence). CDR3 amino acids: CASSSGDTQYF. As DNA, the CDR3 is TGTGCCAGCAGCTCGGGGGATACGCAGTATTTT.

V usage is TRBV5-3 and J usage is TRBJ1-5; D call uncertain. TRBV5-3 is annotated as an ORF whose role is uncertain. V was cut by 2 bases and J by 6 bases, with 15 bases left in between. This CDR3 spans 15 amino acids. CDR3 coding DNA: TGTGCCAGAAGCTTTATTTGGGATGGCAGTCAGCCCCAGCATTTT. Its translation: CARSFIWDGSQPQHF.

The rearrangement links TRBV10-3 to TRBJ2-7; D unclear. Deletions cut 4 bases from V and 0 bases from J, with 13 bases between. The CDR3 covers 15 residues. CDR1 is ENHRY and CDR2 is SYGVKD in the germline V gene. CDR3 bases: TGTGCCATCAGTGGGGGATCAGAGAGCTCCTACGAGCAGTACTTC. It specifies CAISGGSESSYEQYF.

V and J are TRBV6-5 and TRBJ2-3, with D perhaps matching TRBD2 (5 bases). CDR3 length: 15 amino acids. The V end lost 3 bases, the J end lost 3 bases, and 13 bases lay between the germline ends. The germline gives CDR1 MNHEY, CDR2 SVGAGI. In DNA form, the CDR3 reads TGTGCCAGCAGTTATCGGCTAGCTAAAACAGATACGCAGTATTTT. Protein: CASSYRLAKTDTQYF.